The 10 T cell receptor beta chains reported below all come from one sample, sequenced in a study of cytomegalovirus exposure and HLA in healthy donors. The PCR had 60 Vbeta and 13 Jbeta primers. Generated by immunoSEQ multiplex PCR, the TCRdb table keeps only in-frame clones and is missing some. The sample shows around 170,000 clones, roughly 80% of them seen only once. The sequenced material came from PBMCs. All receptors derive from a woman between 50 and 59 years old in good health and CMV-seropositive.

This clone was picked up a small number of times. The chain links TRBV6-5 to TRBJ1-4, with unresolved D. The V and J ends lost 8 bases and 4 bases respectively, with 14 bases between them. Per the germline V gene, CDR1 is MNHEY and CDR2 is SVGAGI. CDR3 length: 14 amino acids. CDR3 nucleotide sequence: TGTGCCAGCCGCCTCTTTGCGGGTAATGAAAAACTGTTTTTT. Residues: CASRLFAGNEKLFF.

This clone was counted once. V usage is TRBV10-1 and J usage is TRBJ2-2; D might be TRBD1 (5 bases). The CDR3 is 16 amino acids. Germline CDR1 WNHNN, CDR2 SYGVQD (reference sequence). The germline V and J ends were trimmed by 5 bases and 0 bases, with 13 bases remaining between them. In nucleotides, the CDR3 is TGCGCCAGCAGTAAAAACAGGCTAGCGAACACCGGGGAGCTGTTTTTT. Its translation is CASSKNRLANTGELFF.

The CDR3 nucleotides are TGTGCCACCAGCAGATCCGGGAGTCCAAATCAGCCCCAGCATTTT. Translating gives CATSRSGSPNQPQHF. The chain couples TRBV15 to TRBJ1-5; D is ambiguous. Germline values: CDR1 LNHNV, CDR2 YYDKDF (reference sequence). The ends were cut back, 2 bases at V and 4 bases at J, with 12 bases in the middle. This CDR3 comprises 15 residues.

Here the CDR3 reads CASSQESSYEQYF. In DNA form, the CDR3 reads TGTGCCAGCTCCCAGGAAAGCTCCTACGAGCAGTACTTC. The V call is TRBV18, the J call TRBJ2-7; D ambiguous. The V end lost 6 bases, the J end lost 0 bases, and 9 bases lay between the germline ends. The CDR3 has 13 amino acids. Germline-derived CDR1 and CDR2 are KGHSH and LQKENI.

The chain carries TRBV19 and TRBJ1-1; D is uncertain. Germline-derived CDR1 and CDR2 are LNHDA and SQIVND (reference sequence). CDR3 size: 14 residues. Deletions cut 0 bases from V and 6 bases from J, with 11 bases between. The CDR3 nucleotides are TGTGCCAGTAGTATAGAAGGGTGGGGAGCTGAAGCTTTCTTT. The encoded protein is CASSIEGWGAEAFF.

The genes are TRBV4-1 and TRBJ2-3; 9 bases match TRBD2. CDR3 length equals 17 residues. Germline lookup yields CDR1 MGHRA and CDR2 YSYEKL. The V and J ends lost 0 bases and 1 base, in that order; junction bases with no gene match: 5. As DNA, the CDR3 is TGCGCCAGCAGCCAAGAATCTAGCGGGGCGGGCACAGATACGCAGTATTTT. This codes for CASSQESSGAGTDTQYF.

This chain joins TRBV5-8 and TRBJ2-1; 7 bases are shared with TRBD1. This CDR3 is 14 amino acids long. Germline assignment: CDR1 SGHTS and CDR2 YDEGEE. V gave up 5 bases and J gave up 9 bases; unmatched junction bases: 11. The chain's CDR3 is CASRRRTGSVEQFF. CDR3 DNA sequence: TGTGCCAGCAGAAGAAGGACAGGCTCGGTTGAGCAGTTCTTC.

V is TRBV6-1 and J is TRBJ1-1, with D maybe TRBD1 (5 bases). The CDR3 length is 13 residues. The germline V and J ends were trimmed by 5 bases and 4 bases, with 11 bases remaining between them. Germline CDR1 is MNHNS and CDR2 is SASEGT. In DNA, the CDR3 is TGTGCCAGCAGTTGGGCAGGGCTCACTGAAGCTTTCTTT. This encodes CASSWAGLTEAFF.

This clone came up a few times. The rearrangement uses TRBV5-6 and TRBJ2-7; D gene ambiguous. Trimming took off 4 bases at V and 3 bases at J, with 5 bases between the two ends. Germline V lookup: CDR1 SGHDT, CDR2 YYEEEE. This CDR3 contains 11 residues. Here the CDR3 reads CASSVSYEQYF. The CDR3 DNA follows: TGTGCCAGCAGCGTCAGCTACGAGCAGTACTTC.

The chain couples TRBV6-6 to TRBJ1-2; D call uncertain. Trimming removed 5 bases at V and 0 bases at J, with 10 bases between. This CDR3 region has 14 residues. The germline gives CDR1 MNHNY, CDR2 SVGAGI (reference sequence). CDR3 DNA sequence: TGTGCCAGCAGTCCCGCGGTGACTAACTATGGCTACACCTTC. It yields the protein CASSPAVTNYGYTF.